This record covers a single T cell receptor (beta chain). Its antigen is unidentified. A read error is possible here, since a much larger clone lies one base away. The data were taken from a study of glioma-infiltrating T cells. Study-wide context: Target coverage was 4.5- to 10-fold for roughly 1 million blood T cells.

The germline CDR1 and CDR2 sequences are MDHEN and SYDVKM. The CDR3 spans 14 residues. V lost 9 bases and J 2 bases, leaving 17 bases between the germline ends. Study-wide points: Signature shared blood CDR3 motifs were enriched in low-divergence and depleted in high-divergence patients.

TCR alpha and beta CDR3 regions were amplified from RNA using iRepertoire nested multiplex PCR. MiXCR was run by TCRdb on the multiplex PCR reads, yielding one entry per CDR3 protein. This sample has 400,000 or so distinct CDR3 sequences, with less than 50% found just once. This sequence joins TRBV28 and TRBJ2-7; D is ambiguous. The sample consisted of glioma tissue, nonneoplastic brain tissue, or PBMCs (not recorded which). This receptor was obtained from a human donor with low-grade glioma or glioblastoma, undergoing nonglioma brain surgery, or in good health (not recorded which). CDR3 sequence: CARTPALLPYEQYF. For the CDR3, the DNA is TGTGCCAGGACCCCCGCACTATTACCCTACGAGCAGTACTTC.